This record covers a single TCR beta chain. The protocol was immunoSEQ multiplex PCR, while the TCRdb copy is restricted to in-frame clones and leaves out a portion. The data hold approximately 29,000 clones, with 80% observed a single time. These data originate in a study of OX40 agonist ivuxolimab in advanced cancers. For the study at large: Patients took ivuxolimab, an agonistic anti-OX40 (CD134) antibody.

Trimming shortened V by 4 bases and J by 4 bases, and 10 bases separated the two germline ends. CDR1 and CDR2 from the germline V gene are MNHEY and SVGAGI. The CDR3 sequence is 14 residues long. The chain couples TRBV6-5 to TRBJ2-2, with D unresolved. Sequenced material: CD4+ or CD8+ T cells sorted from blood, taken in a trial of the OX40 agonist ivuxolimab. The sequence was obtained from an adult with an advanced solid tumor such as melanoma, head and neck, liver or kidney cancer. The CDR3 DNA reads as TGTGCCAGCAGTTTGACTCGGGCCACCGGGGAGCTGTTTTTT. It specifies CASSLTRATGELFF.